This is a list of T cell receptor beta chains from one sample in a study of beta chain features in type 1 diabetes. TCRdb's table, derived via immunoSEQ multiplex PCR, lists solely in-frame clones and lacks some. The sample carries under 300,000 clones, 8% recorded once. Sequenced sample: central memory CD4+ T cells from blood. The receptor source for this set is a woman between 18 and 29 years old in good health. The CDR3 runs from the conserved cysteine through the conserved F or W. The D gene is left open where the match is weak. Where a row states a size, it is once, few, many or the class of an expanded clone; other rows omit it.

>.|many|TRBV28|TRBJ2-1
TGTGCCAGCAGTTTGCCCTACAATGAGCAGTTCTTC
CASSLPYNEQFF
>TRBD1|few|TRBV6-5|TRBJ2-5
TGTGCCAGCAGAACAGGGGCACTATGGGGGACCCAGTACTTC
CASRTGALWGTQYF
>TRBD2|.|TRBV9|TRBJ2-3
TGTGCCAGCAGCGCTACCGGGACTAGCGGATTAGATACGCAGTATTTT
CASSATGTSGLDTQYF
>TRBD1|.|TRBV9|TRBJ2-4
TGTGCCAGCAGCGCGACCCCGGGACAGGGAAAAAACATTCAGTACTTC
CASSATPGQGKNIQYF
>.|.|TRBV18|TRBJ2-5
TGTGCCAGCTCCCCGACAGCCCAAGAGACCCAGTACTTC
CASSPTAQETQYF
>.|many|TRBV27|TRBJ2-1
TGTGCCAGCAGCCGACTGGGGAATGAGCAGTTCTTC
CASSRLGNEQFF
>.|.|TRBV25-1|TRBJ2-2
TGTGCCAGCACTGGAGGCACGAACACCGGGGAGCTGTTTTTT
CASTGGTNTGELFF
>.|few|TRBV19|TRBJ2-3
TGTGCCAGTAGTATTCGACTAGGAGGGGATACGCAGTATTTT
CASSIRLGGDTQYF
>TRBD1|many|TRBV6-5|TRBJ1-1
TGTGCCAGCAGTTACTCGCCGGGACAGCCTGAAGCTTTCTTT
CASSYSPGQPEAFF
>.|.|TRBV6-6|TRBJ1-5
TGTGCCATTGCGGGGGGTAGCCAGCCCCAGCATTTT
CAIAGGSQPQHF
>TRBD2|.|TRBV28|TRBJ2-4
TGTGCCAGCAGCCTCACGGGAGGTGGGCTCATTCAGTACTTC
CASSLTGGGLIQYF
>.|.|TRBV5-6|TRBJ2-4
TGTGCCAGCAGCTTGGGGCGTCCCGCGAACATTCAGTACTTC
CASSLGRPANIQYF
>.|few|TRBV9|TRBJ2-2
TGTGCCAGCAGCGTAGCTGTTTGGGGAGCCGGGGAGCTGTTTTTT
CASSVAVWGAGELFF
>TRBD2|.|TRBV5-4|TRBJ2-3
TGTGCCAGCGGGTCCACTAGCGGCACAGATACGCAGTATTTT
CASGSTSGTDTQYF
>TRBD2|.|TRBV7-3|TRBJ2-3
TGTGCCAGCAGCTTAGGGCTAGCGGCAGATACGCAGTATTTT
CASSLGLAADTQYF
>.|.|TRBV9|TRBJ2-5
TGTGCCAGCAGCGTAGAAAACTTCCTTGAAGAGACCCAGTACTTC
CASSVENFLEETQYF
>.|few|TRBV6-6|TRBJ1-3
TGTGCCAGCAGGAACACCGGGGCAGATGAAAACACCATATATTTT
CASRNTGADENTIYF
>.|.|TRBV29-1|TRBJ2-3
TGCAGCGTTGCACCAGGCCATACGCAGTATTTT
CSVAPGHTQYF
>.|many|TRBV23-1|TRBJ2-3
TGCGCCAGCAGTCAATCAGTCCGGGTCGGAGGCACAGATACGCAGTATTTT
CASSQSVRVGGTDTQYF
>TRBD2|few|TRBV7-2|TRBJ2-1
TGTGCCAGCAGCCCCACCGGGACTAGCGTGAGAAATGAGCAGTTCTTC
CASSPTGTSVRNEQFF
>TRBD2|.|TRBV7-8|TRBJ2-5
TGTGCCAGCAGCACCAGACTAGCGGGGGGCCTGGAGACCCAGTACTTC
CASSTRLAGGLETQYF
>.|few|TRBV4-2|TRBJ1-3
TGTGCCAGCAGCCAAACCGGAAACACCATATATTTT
CASSQTGNTIYF
>.|.|TRBV11-2|TRBJ1-2
TGTGCCAGCAGCTTAGCGGGGCAGAACTATGGCTACACCTTC
CASSLAGQNYGYTF
>TRBD1|.|TRBV28|TRBJ2-1
TGTGCCAGCAGTCCGGGACAGGTCTACAATGAGCAGTTCTTC
CASSPGQVYNEQFF
>.|.|TRBV5-1|TRBJ1-4
TGCGCCAGCAGCTTGGTGTCAGGGGCCGAAGAAAAACTGTTTTTT
CASSLVSGAEEKLFF
>.|few|TRBV7-2|TRBJ1-5
TGTGCCAGCAGCCCCGCACGTCAGTCCCAGCATTTT
CASSPARQSQHF
>.|.|TRBV28|TRBJ1-5
TGTGCCAGCAAAAAGAGACAGGCCCATAGCAATCAGCCCCAGCATTTT
CASKKRQAHSNQPQHF
>TRBD2|.|TRBV7-9|TRBJ2-7
TGTGCCAGCAGCCAACCGACTAGCGGATACGAGCAGTACTTC
CASSQPTSGYEQYF
>TRBD1|few|TRBV5-6|TRBJ1-3
TGTGCCAGCAGCGTACGACAGGGGAGAGGGAACACCATATATTTT
CASSVRQGRGNTIYF
>.|.|TRBV27|TRBJ1-6
TGTGCCAGCAGTCGAAGGAGGGCGTCGAATTCACCCCTCCACTTT
CASSRRRASNSPLHF
>.|few|TRBV4-2|TRBJ1-5
TGTGCCAGCAGCCAAGATGGCGGGATACCTAGCAATCAGCCCCAGCATTTT
CASSQDGGIPSNQPQHF
>.|many|TRBV2|TRBJ2-7
TGTGCCAGCAGTGGCCGGTCTCGCTACGAGCAGTACTTC
CASSGRSRYEQYF
>.|many|TRBV11-2|TRBJ2-7
TGTGCCAGCAGCCGCCGCACCTACGAGCAGTACTTC
CASSRRTYEQYF
>.|few|TRBV27|TRBJ2-3
TGTGCCAGCGCAAAACAGGTCGTCACAGATACGCAGTATTTT
CASAKQVVTDTQYF
>TRBD2|few|TRBV7-3|TRBJ2-2
TGTGCCAGCAGCCAACCCGGGACTAGCACCGGGGAGCTGTTTTTT
CASSQPGTSTGELFF
>.|.|TRBV27|TRBJ2-6
TGTGCCAGCAGTTTTGGAGGGTCTGGGGCCAACGTCCTGACTTTC
CASSFGGSGANVLTF
>.|.|TRBV5-1|TRBJ2-1
TGCGCCAGCAGCTTGGGCTATGAGCAGTTCTTC
CASSLGYEQFF
>TRBD1|.|TRBV2|TRBJ1-4
TGTGCCTGCCGGGACAGGGGTGAAAAACTGTTTTTT
CACRDRGEKLFF
>.|.|TRBV15|TRBJ1-1
TGTGCCACCATGACTATGGGCAGGAACACTGAAGCTTTCTTT
CATMTMGRNTEAFF
>.|few|TRBV28|TRBJ1-6
TGTGCCAGCAGTTTCTTGCAGCCTAATTCACCCCTCCACTTT
CASSFLQPNSPLHF
>.|.|TRBV28|TRBJ1-3
TGTGCCAGCAGCCCAGGGTACTCTGGAAACACCATATATTTT
CASSPGYSGNTIYF
>.|.|TRBV2|TRBJ2-2
TGTGCCAGCAGTGTGTACGGTAGCGGGAACACCGGGGAGCTGTTTTTT
CASSVYGSGNTGELFF
>TRBD2|few|TRBV6-6|TRBJ2-1
TGTGCCAGCAGCCGCAGACCGGGACTAAGGAACAATGAGCAGTTCTTC
CASSRRPGLRNNEQFF
>.|many|TRBV5-4|TRBJ2-3
TGTGCCAGCAGCACCGCCCTAGGGCGGACAGATACGCAGTATTTT
CASSTALGRTDTQYF
>TRBD2|.|TRBV18|TRBJ2-5
TGTGCCAGCTCAGCGACTGTCGGGGGGCAAGAGACCCAGTACTTC
CASSATVGGQETQYF